The TCR beta chain under discussion was sequenced for a study of human T cells and chemical hapten exposure (dated by TCRdb to the early 2020s). Background on the whole study: For sensitization, 2% DPC in acetone was applied to a 2 cm by 2 cm area of upper inner arm skin. Patient blood was sampled pre-sensitization (week 0) and at 2, 6 and about 24 weeks after DPC sensitization. Libraries were combined into a pool for sequencing, and differences in TCR yield between samples came mainly from small differences in library volumes within the pool. Roughly 30 alopecia patients provided blood for TCR sequencing at one to four time points (pre-sensitization, 2, 6 and 24 weeks). The mostly female patient cohort included alopecia areata with under or over 50% scalp involvement, alopecia totalis and alopecia universalis. Patch tests used Finn chambers with 0.01% DPC on the upper back, scored after 6 days by International Contact Dermatitis Research Group standards. Throughout the study period of roughly 24 weeks, patients also received therapeutic DPC doses to the scalp every week. In alopecia patients, the study followed how the peripheral blood TCR repertoire changed in vivo over primary and secondary sensitization to diphenylcyclopropenone (DPC), a hapten.

Library generation was performed with RACE. The listed sequencing device is NextSeq 500. During library preparation, unique molecular identifiers were attached to individual cDNA molecules so that TCRs could be counted in a quantitative, reproducible way. For every blood RNA sample, sequencing covered both the TCR alpha and TCR beta chains. On the authors' methods: The median number of TCRs per sample was roughly 94,000, ranging from roughly 23,224 to 690,600. V, J and CDR3 annotation of the TCR reads was carried out using the Decombinator software suite. To make PS versus PT1 abundance plots, every sample was subsampled to the same number of TCRs (28,000). TCRs were defined as expanded if absent before sensitization and observed at least eight times at the 2-week time point. TCRdb took the public reads, trimmed them with fastp at Q25, ran MiXCR for clone calling and kept in-frame beta chains. Every distinct CDR3 protein forms one entry, paired with its most common genes and DNA. The V and J calls, along with clone size, are taken from TCRdb and not from the paper's own processing. This sample comprises about 54,000 distinct CDR3 sequences, just under 10% of them detected only once. In total, the top ten clones hold under 2% of the sample.

V sheds 4 bases and J sheds 1 base, leaving 11 bases between their ends. Taken from the germline V gene, the CDR1 and CDR2 loops are SGHRS and YFSETQ. The CDR3, from cysteine to phenylalanine, totals 15 residues. The only DNA kept is the CDR3, 45 bases in frame from the first base. The paper as a whole reports these results and caveats: Patch test score correlated positively with the number of PT1 expanded TCRs, reaching significance at thresholds 8, 16 and 32 but not at 4. After repeated subsampling, the strength of the expansion versus patch-test correlation and the threshold at which it became significant changed. Compared with pre-sensitization or healthy control sets, expanded TCRs formed significantly more large CDR3 similarity clusters, which is consistent with antigen-driven responses. DPC sensitization did not change how many TCRs were above 1 in 1000 frequency, and no evidence was found of alterations in global repertoire structure. Because all patients had alopecia, a presumed autoimmune disease, the immune response of the patients might differ from that of healthy individuals.

This clonotype has at least ten counts. The antigen it binds to is not known. No base qualities exist here, and no much larger clone lies one base off it. The sample's time point label, decoded: patch test 2, 6 weeks after DPC sensitization. The sample's treatment or condition label is to be understood as: therapeutic diphenylcyclopropenone sensitization with weekly scalp DPC. Blood at each patch-test visit was drawn before the patch test was applied. Patients were eligible if aged 18 to 70, diagnosed with alopecia and judged suitable for DPC therapy, and pregnant patients were excluded. Total RNA was isolated from unfractionated whole blood collected in Tempus Blood RNA tubes.

The sequencing here drew on whole blood, taken in connection with sensitization to the hapten diphenylcyclopropenone (DPC). This TCR was sampled from a woman aged 45-65 years with alopecia areata. Some clones in this sample may be carry-over from other donors' samples. The V and J genes are TRBV5-1 and TRBJ2-2; tentative D gene TRBD2, with 5 bases matching. The DNA sequence is as follows: TGCGCCAGCAGCGCCTGGACTCTGAACACCGGGGAGCTGTTTTTT. It translates to CASSAWTLNTGELFF.